This record covers a single T cell receptor (beta chain). The target antigen is unknown. This CDR3 has 16 amino acids. Per germline, CDR1 KGHSH and CDR2 LQKENI. The germline V and J ends were trimmed by 3 bases and 8 bases, with 19 bases remaining between them. This sample is part of a study of OX40 agonist ivuxolimab in advanced cancers. Overall study results and limits: Low levels of normalized T-cell clonal expansion also appeared in some nonresponders.

Repertoires were generated with immunoSEQ multiplex PCR, while TCRdb's copy carries only in-frame clones and drops some. The sample lists about 48,000 clones; 80% to 90% were seen once. The sequence derives from an adult with an advanced solid tumor such as melanoma, head and neck, liver or kidney cancer. The rearrangement joins TRBV18 to TRBJ1-4, with TRBD1 as a possible D gene (6 bases). Sample: CD4+ or CD8+ T cells sorted from blood, taken in a trial of the OX40 agonist ivuxolimab. The CDR3 region has the DNA TGTGCCAGCTCACCCTTCCCTGACAGGTTTGGAGAAAAACTGTTTTTT. Its translation is CASSPFPDRFGEKLFF.